This T cell receptor (beta chain) appears in the sequencing data of a study of human T cells and chemical hapten exposure. Time point denoted: patch test 2, 6 weeks after DPC sensitization. Treatment meaning: therapeutic diphenylcyclopropenone sensitization with weekly scalp DPC. This clonotype was seen many times. TCRdb re-called the RACE reads with MiXCR, one entry per CDR3 protein. The profile shows 110,000 to 150,000 distinct CDR3 sequences, 10% to 15% of them singletons. The V end lost 1 base, the J end lost 6 bases, and 12 bases lay between the germline ends. Germline V gene data show CDR1 as KGHSH and CDR2 as LQKENI. The CDR3 spans 14 residues.

This clonotype originated in a woman in her 50s with alopecia areata. Some clones in this sample may be carry-over from other donors' samples. The chain couples TRBV18 to TRBJ1-1, with no clear D. Sequences were derived from whole blood, sampled in connection with sensitization to the hapten diphenylcyclopropenone (DPC). CDR3 DNA sequence: TGTGCCAGCTCACCACGGCGCAGCTTTGCTGAAGCTTTCTTT. The encoded protein is CASSPRRSFAEAFF.